This T cell receptor beta chain stems from a study of T cells expressing NK-cell markers. TCRdb re-called the 5' RACE reads and gives one entry per CDR3 protein, without DNA. The data show about 260,000 distinct CDR3 sequences, and the top ten clones hold about 0.39%. Findings and caveats of the study: Dominant NKG2C+ clonotypes made up 1.0-7.0% of CD8+ T cells in several donors.

Of note for this clonotype: Its antigen is currently unknown.

The specimen was blood T cells: a sorted CD56 or NKG2C T cell subset, CD4+ or CD8+ T cells, or bulk PBMC T cells (not recorded which). This sequence was found in a young man in good health.

The CDR3 protein is CASSPGPTGLRGEKLFF. V is TRBV7-9 and J is TRBJ1-4. CDR3 size: 17 residues. CDR1 and CDR2 from the germline V gene are SEHNR and FQNEAQ (reference sequence).